The 8 T cell receptor beta chains presented below share a single source sample, sequenced in a study of PD-1 blockade in classical Hodgkin lymphoma (dated by TCRdb to 2020 to 2022). The library was produced with the immunoSEQ multiplex PCR assay. What TCRdb holds here is the immuneACCESS table cut down to in-frame rearrangements. Part of the clones is not present; checked against another copy, under half of the missing clones reflect an unresolved V gene, and the others are unexplained. The sample table contains 25,000 to 35,000 clones; only one count was recorded for approximately 85% of them. Together, the top ten hold over 2% of the sample. This specimen's time point label, per the study, means: cycle 4 day 1 (C4D1), after more than five weeks of nivolumab. Relapse after autologous stem cell transplantation had occurred in all trial patients, and cohorts A, B and C were distinguished by prior brentuximab vedotin exposure. A Miltenyi CD4+ T cell isolation kit was used for magnetic negative selection to purify CD4+ T cells from thawed PBMCs.

The sample in question was CD4+ T cells from blood, obtained before the fourth cycle of nivolumab. These receptors were taken from a human donor with classical Hodgkin lymphoma.

The V call is TRBV5-1, the J call TRBJ2-6; D unresolved. The germline V and J ends were trimmed by 2 bases and 5 bases, with 11 bases remaining between them. CDR1 SGHRS and CDR2 YFSETQ come from the germline V gene. The CDR3 is made up of 15 amino acids. In DNA, the CDR3 is TGCGCCAGCAGCTTTGACACTACCAGGGCCAACGTCCTGACTTTC. As protein: CASSFDTTRANVLTF. The full variable domain, completed using reference TRBV5-1 and TRBJ2-6, is KAGVTQTPRYLIKTRGQQVTLSCSPISGHRSVSWYQQTPGQGLQFLFEYFSETQRNKGNFPGRFSGRQFSNSRSEMNVSTLELGDSALYLCASSFDTTRANVLTFGAGSRLTVL.

This chain uses TRBV18 with TRBJ1-1; 9 positions match TRBD1. Germline values: CDR1 KGHSH, CDR2 LQKENI. The CDR3 extends over 15 amino acids. The junction had 4 bases not matched to a gene; V was cut back by 4 bases and J by 1 base. The CDR3 DNA reads as TGTGCCAGCTCACGGGAGACAGGGGGGAACACTGAAGCTTTCTTT. It specifies CASSRETGGNTEAFF. Drawing the rest from reference TRBV18 and TRBJ1-1, the complete variable domain is NAGVMQNPRHLVRRRGQEARLRCSPMKGHSHVYWYRQLPEEGLKFMVYLQKENIIDESGMPKERFSAEFPKEGPSILRIQQVVRGDSAAYFCASSRETGGNTEAFFGQGTRLTVV.

This chain connects TRBV7-9 to TRBJ2-1; unclear D gene. Germline V lookup: CDR1 SEHNR, CDR2 FQNEAQ (reference sequence). CDR3 length equals 12 residues. Trimming took off 2 bases at V and 4 bases at J, with 3 bases between the two ends. The CDR3 nucleotides are TGTGCCAGCAGCTTAAATTACAATGAGCAGTTCTTC. This encodes CASSLNYNEQFF.

The chain uses TRBV6-5 and TRBJ1-1; D gene ambiguous. Trimming stripped 4 bases from V and 0 bases from J, with 6 bases between. The CDR3 is 13 residues long. Germline V gene data show CDR1 as MNHEY and CDR2 as SVGAGI. CDR3 sequence: CASSLLMNTEAFF. CDR3 bases: TGTGCCAGCAGTTTACTCATGAACACTGAAGCTTTCTTT.

The J gene is TRBJ1-2, the V gene TRBV11-2; the D gene is possibly TRBD1 (6 bases). The CDR3 runs to 14 residues. CDR1 SGHAT and CDR2 FQNNGV come from the germline V gene. The V gene lost 3 bases and the J gene lost 5 bases, with 13 bases spanning the gap. In DNA, the CDR3 is TGTGCCAGCAGCTTCCGGACAGAGGGGTATGGCTACACCTTC. This sequence encodes CASSFRTEGYGYTF.

The rearrangement links TRBV14 to TRBJ1-2; TRBD1 is a possible D gene (5 bases). This CDR3 region has 15 residues. Trimming took off 4 bases at V and 4 bases at J, with 16 bases between the two ends. Germline V gene sequence: CDR1 SGHDN, CDR2 FVKESK. CDR3 sequence (DNA): TGTGCCAGCAGCCCCCCTGCTAGGGACCTCTATGGCTACACCTTC. Translation: CASSPPARDLYGYTF.

The J gene is TRBJ1-2, the V gene TRBV10-3; D unresolved. The CDR3 runs to 15 residues. CDR1 is ENHRY and CDR2 is SYGVKD in the germline V gene. The ends were cut back, 0 bases at V and 4 bases at J, with 12 bases in the middle. CDR3 amino acids: CAISESGTETYGYTF. The CDR3 DNA follows: TGTGCCATCAGTGAGTCCGGCACGGAAACCTATGGCTACACCTTC.

This clone was found a few times. The V and J genes are TRBV14 and TRBJ1-1; D is ambiguous. Trimming left V 1 base short and J 0 bases short, with 6 bases between. CDR3 size: 14 residues. From germline, CDR1 is SGHDN and CDR2 FVKESK. CDR3 region: CASSQGNMNTEAFF. CDR3 DNA: TGTGCCAGCAGCCAAGGGAACATGAACACTGAAGCTTTCTTT.